One and the same sample provided the 26 T cell receptor beta chains below, sequenced in a study of breast tumors, draining lymph nodes, adjacent tissues. TCRdb analysed the multiplex PCR reads with MiXCR anew, one entry per CDR3 protein. The sample has more than 250,000 distinct CDR3 sequences, around 30% seen once. Breast cancer patients provided tissue from their axillary draining lymph nodes. The sequenced sample consisted of axillary lymph node tissue. The receptor set was obtained from a female donor with breast cancer. Some clones in this sample may be carry-over from other donors' samples.

Many counts were recorded for this clonotype. V and J are TRBV7-8 and TRBJ2-7, with TRBD2 matching over 8 bases. Per the germline V gene, CDR1 is SGHVS and CDR2 is FQNEAQ. The CDR3 runs to 15 residues. The V and J ends lost 6 bases and 3 bases, in that order; junction bases with no gene match: 10. The DNA for the CDR3 is TGTGCCAGCAGTCAGGCGGGGACTAGAAACTACGAGCAGTACTTC. Residues: CASSQAGTRNYEQYF.

A few counts support this clonotype. A much larger clone differs from this one at a single base, so this may be a read error. The chain links TRBV20-1 to TRBJ2-5; D is uncertain. V lost 3 bases and J 7 bases, leaving 18 bases between the germline ends. The CDR3 loop spans 14 amino acids. Germline V gene lookup returns CDR1 DFQATT and CDR2 SNEGSKA (reference sequence). CDR3 in amino acids: CSASYGRICATQYF. CDR3 DNA: TGCAGTGCTAGCTACGGTAGGATTTGTGCGACCCAGTACTTC.

For this clonotype: A read error is possible here, since a much larger clone lies one base away. V is TRBV6-1 and J is TRBJ2-5; 10 bases fit TRBD2. The V and J ends lost 7 bases and 5 bases, in that order; junction bases with no gene match: 7. Germline lookup yields CDR1 MNHNS and CDR2 SASEGT. CDR3 length equals 14 residues. Here the CDR3 reads CASTSSGRGETQYF. The CDR3 region has the DNA TGTGCCAGCACTTCAAGCGGGAGGGGTGAGACCCAGTACTTC.

This clonotype was observed at least ten times. This rearrangement joins TRBV20-1 to TRBJ1-2; D gene uncertain. Germline V gene lookup returns CDR1 DFQATT and CDR2 SNEGSKA (reference sequence). The length of the CDR3 is 15 residues. The V end lost 3 bases, the J end lost 4 bases, and 18 bases lay between the germline ends. The chain's CDR3 is CSASIFRALFYGYTF. For the CDR3, the DNA is TGCAGTGCTAGTATTTTTAGGGCCCTATTCTATGGCTACACCTTC.

This clonotype was found many times. This rearrangement joins TRBV7-2 to TRBJ1-5; 8 bases fit TRBD1. In germline, CDR1 is SGHTA, CDR2 FQGNSA. This CDR3 spans 14 amino acids. J was trimmed by 7 bases and V by 5 bases; bases with no gene match: 7. The CDR3 DNA is TGTGCCAGCAGCGGAGGACAGGGCAGGCAGCCCCAGCATTTT. This encodes CASSGGQGRQPQHF. The full variable domain, completed using reference TRBV7-2 and TRBJ1-5, is GAGVSQSPSNKVTEKGKDVELRCDPISGHTALYWYRQSLGQGLEFLIYFQGNSAPDKSGLPSDRFSAERTGGSVSTLTIQRTQQEDSAVYLCASSGGQGRQPQHFGDGTRLSIL.

In this sample, this clonotype turned up a few times. The chain is built from TRBV28 and TRBJ2-5; TRBD1 aligns across 7 bases. The CDR3 spans 17 residues. Per the germline V gene, CDR1 is MDHEN and CDR2 is SYDVKM. V lost 5 bases to trimming and J lost 5 bases; unmatched junction nucleotides: 17. Here the CDR3 reads CASSRPKNYRGGETQYF. The CDR3 DNA reads TGTGCCAGCAGTCGCCCGAAGAACTACAGGGGCGGGGAGACCCAGTACTTC.

Ten or more counts support this clonotype. The genes are TRBV5-4 and TRBJ1-2; no definite D call. Germline V gene data show CDR1 as SGHNT and CDR2 as YYREEE (reference sequence). The CDR3 loop spans 16 amino acids. Between the trimmed V and J ends, which lost 4 bases and 5 bases, there was a span of 21 bases. CDR3 amino acids: CASSRSRNRDMYGYTF. In DNA form, the CDR3 reads TGTGCCAGCAGCCGAAGTAGGAACCGGGATATGTATGGCTACACCTTC.

This clonotype was observed many times. V is TRBV20-1 and J is TRBJ2-7; 7 bases map to TRBD1. V was pared by 7 bases and J by 3 bases, with 9 bases of the junction left unmatched. The CDR3 spans 13 residues. Germline CDR1 is DFQATT and CDR2 is SNEGSKA (reference sequence). The CDR3 is CSVLTGNYYEQYF. The CDR3 nucleotides read TGCAGTGTTTTGACAGGGAACTACTACGAGCAGTACTTC.

This clonotype was seen a few times. The gene calls are TRBV6-2 or TRBV6-3 and TRBJ2-5, with 7 bases matching TRBD2. This CDR3 comprises 14 residues. CDR1 and CDR2 from the germline V gene are MNHEY and SVGEGT. The trim removed 6 bases at V and 4 bases at J, leaving 8 bases unmatched. The CDR3, as DNA: TGTGCCAGCAGCCGGACTAGTTTTTCAGAGACCCAGTACTTC. Translating it yields CASSRTSFSETQYF.

This clonotype was recorded many times. The chain couples TRBV24-1 to TRBJ2-7; TRBD2 might be the D (6 bases). This CDR3 contains 14 residues. Deletions cut 5 bases from V and 2 bases from J, with 12 bases between. The germline gives CDR1 KGHDR, CDR2 SFDVKD. This CDR3 reads CATSAGGATYEQYF. The CDR3 DNA sequence: TGTGCCACCAGTGCAGGCGGGGCAACCTACGAGCAGTACTTC.

This clonotype was observed at least ten times. J is TRBJ2-2 and V is TRBV6-4; D not certain. The V and J ends lost 6 bases and 3 bases respectively, with 11 bases between them. The CDR3 is made up of 14 amino acids. Germline V lookup: CDR1 MRHNA, CDR2 SNTAGT. CDR3 region: CASSPGSDTGELFF. Here the CDR3 DNA reads TGTGCCAGCAGCCCCGGGTCTGACACCGGGGAGCTGTTTTTT.

The table lists this clonotype with many counts. The chain links TRBV19 to TRBJ2-7; 10 bases are shared with TRBD2. This CDR3 contains 15 residues. The J segment lost 3 bases and the V segment lost 5 bases, leaving 7 bases of the junction unmatched. Per germline, CDR1 LNHDA and CDR2 SQIVND (reference sequence). Here the CDR3 DNA reads TGTGCCAGTAGTCTTAGCGGGAGGCCAAACTACGAGCAGTACTTC. Translated: CASSLSGRPNYEQYF.

The rearrangement joins TRBV6-1 to TRBJ1-1; D is unclear. The CDR3 spans 11 residues. CDR1 MNHNS and CDR2 SASEGT come from the germline V gene. Trimming took off 1 base at V and 6 bases at J, with 3 bases between the two ends. CDR3 sequence (DNA): TGTGCCAGCAGTGAAGTGGCTGAAGCTTTCTTT. It specifies CASSEVAEAFF.

The rearrangement joins TRBV12-3 or TRBV12-4 to TRBJ2-6, with a weak D call TRBD1 (6 bases). The CDR3 spans 14 residues. V lost 6 bases and J 4 bases, leaving 10 bases between the germline ends. The CDR3 DNA reads TGTGCCAGCAGACGAGGACAGGGGGCCAACGTCCTGACTTTC. Translated, it gives CASRRGQGANVLTF.

In this sample, this clonotype turned up many times. J is TRBJ2-7 and V is TRBV11-1, with TRBD1 matching 7 bases. V lost 0 bases, J lost 6 bases, and 8 bases stayed unmatched. The CDR3 runs to 15 residues. The germline V gene encodes CDR1 SGHAT and CDR2 FQDESV (reference sequence). The CDR3 nucleotides read TGTGCCAGCAGCTTAGCCGGGACAGATGGGGGCGAGCAGTACTTC. Residues: CASSLAGTDGGEQYF.

The table lists this clonotype with many counts. This chain joins TRBV4-3 and TRBJ2-7; 7 positions agree with TRBD2. The CDR3 runs 13 residues. Unmatched junction bases numbered 8, after V lost 0 bases and J lost 12 bases. Germline V gene sequence: CDR1 LGHNA, CDR2 YSLEER. CDR3 sequence reads: CASSQDRWTSLYF. The CDR3 DNA sequence: TGCGCCAGCAGCCAAGATCGATGGACTAGTCTGTACTTC.

Comments on this clonotype: The junction and the germline gene differ at one end; a read error may be behind it. The CDR3 region is CARSLTGQKYEQYF. The CDR3 DNA sequence: TGTGCCCGCAGTTTGACGGGACAGAAATACGAGCAGTACTTC. This chain connects TRBV27 to TRBJ2-7; 7 positions match TRBD1. The CDR3 totals 14 residues. From germline, CDR1 is MNHEY and CDR2 SMNVEV (reference sequence).

As to this clonotype: Lacking the conserved final phenylalanine or tryptophan, this CDR3 likely reflects a read error. The rearrangement links TRBV30 to TRBJ2-3; D is unclear. Trimming cost V 1 base and J 2 bases, with 10 bases left between them. The CDR3 length is 14 residues. Germline CDR1 and CDR2: GTSNPN and SVGIG (reference sequence). The CDR3: CAWSGEVFTDTQYL. The CDR3 DNA is TGTGCCTGGAGTGGAGAGGTGTTCACAGATACGCAGTATCTT.

The CDR3 sequence is CASSYPLAGSSYEQYF. The CDR3 DNA follows: TGTGCCAGCAGTTACCCTCTAGCGGGGTCCTCCTACGAGCAGTACTTC. J is TRBJ2-7 and V is TRBV7-4, with 9 positions matching TRBD2. The germline V gene has CDR1 SGHVT and CDR2 SQSDAQ. V was pared by 6 bases and J by 0 bases, with 9 bases of the junction left unmatched. The CDR3 is 16 amino acids.

The J gene is TRBJ1-2, the V gene TRBV6-5; D unclear. The V end lost 5 bases, the J end lost 8 bases, and 15 bases lay between the germline ends. Looked up from germline, CDR1 is MNHEY and CDR2 is SVGAGI. The CDR3 runs 13 residues. DNA of the CDR3: TGTGCCAGCAGTCACGGTCCCCTAGGAGGCTACACCTTC. Translating it yields CASSHGPLGGYTF.

This clonotype has ten or more counts. The V gene is TRBV19, the J gene TRBJ2-1, with TRBD2 as a possible D gene (5 bases). This CDR3 is 15 amino acids long. Germline-derived CDR1 and CDR2 are LNHDA and SQIVND (reference sequence). V gave up 5 bases and J gave up 1 base, with 12 bases separating them. Here the CDR3 DNA reads TGTGCCAGTAGTCCAGTAGCGAGGTCCTACAATGAGCAGTTCTTC. It codes for CASSPVARSYNEQFF.

Turning to this clonotype: Because the CDR3 is missing its conserved closing phenylalanine or tryptophan, this is likely a read error. It is unclear where the CDR3 begins or ends on the DNA, so no DNA is shown, and the CDR3 is as TCRdb lists it. J is TRBJ2-1 and V is TRBV2. The CDR3 adds up to 15 amino acids, both ends counted. In germline, CDR1 is SNHLY, CDR2 FYNNEI. The CDR3 protein is CASREAGGPYNEQFL.

This clonotype was seen repeatedly, ten times or more. This chain joins TRBV4-2 and TRBJ2-3, with D unclear. V was shortened by 0 bases and J by 3 bases, with 10 bases between the two germline ends. The CDR3 runs to 15 residues. Per germline, CDR1 LGHNA and CDR2 YNFKEQ. As DNA, the CDR3 is TGTGCCAGCAGCCAAGAAAGGAGTTCAACAGATACGCAGTATTTT. Translating gives CASSQERSSTDTQYF.

This clonotype turned up a few times. The chain is built from TRBV14 and TRBJ1-2; no clear D. Germline V CDR1 and CDR2: SGHDN, FVKESK. The V gene lost 1 base and the J gene lost 0 bases, with 9 bases spanning the gap. The length of the CDR3 is 15 residues. CDR3 sequence reads: CASSQAGGANYGYTF. CDR3 DNA sequence: TGTGCCAGCAGCCAAGCAGGAGGAGCTAACTATGGCTACACCTTC.

Only a few counts were recorded for this clonotype. This clone may be a read error of a much larger clone one base away. The V call is TRBV20-1, the J call TRBJ2-2, with TRBD2 as a possible D gene (6 bases). Germline V gives CDR1 DFQATT, CDR2 SNEGSKA (reference sequence). This CDR3 is built from 12 residues. This CDR3 reads CSALTRSGEPFF. The CDR3 nucleotides are TGCAGTGCCCTGACTAGATCCGGGGAGCCGTTTTTT.

This clonotype came up many times. V usage is TRBV7-3 and J usage is TRBJ2-3; 8 bases match TRBD2. J gave up 4 bases and V 4 bases, and 10 bases lay outside the gene matches. CDR1 SGHTA and CDR2 FQGTGA come from the germline V gene. The CDR3 runs 16 residues. This chain's CDR3 is CASSSNSGKGADTQYF. CDR3 bases: TGTGCCAGCAGCTCTAATAGCGGGAAAGGGGCAGATACGCAGTATTTT.